The 20 T cell receptor beta chains presented below share a single source sample, sequenced in a study of identical twins. From the 5' RACE reads, TCRdb called clonotypes with MiXCR, one entry per CDR3 protein. Of fewer than 350,000 distinct CDR3 sequences in the sample, under 9.5% were seen once. The data were also submitted as part of a second study, on yellow fever vaccine responses in identical twins.

The sample taken for sequencing was memory (CD45RO+) T cells sorted from blood. The receptor source for this set is a woman younger than 35 in good health.

This clonotype was observed many times. The V gene is TRBV7-9, the J gene TRBJ1-5; maybe TRBD1 (5 bases). There are 14 residues in the CDR3. Germline V gives CDR1 SEHNR, CDR2 FQNEAQ (reference sequence). Trimming took 3 bases from V and 3 from J, leaving 9 bases between them. The CDR3 is CASSLQGDNQPQHF. CDR3 sequence (DNA): TGTGCCAGCAGCTTGCAGGGAGACAATCAGCCCCAGCATTTT. Together with reference TRBV7-9 and TRBJ1-5, the CDR3 gives the full variable domain: DTGVSQNPRHKITKRGQNVTFRCDPISEHNRLYWYRQTLGQGPEFLTYFQNEAQLEKSRLLSDRFSAERPKGSFSTLEIQRTEQGDSAMYLCASSLQGDNQPQHFGDGTRLSIL.

Regarding this clonotype: One base away lies a much larger clone, so this may be a sequencing read error. The chain recombines TRBV5-1 with TRBJ1-4, with D perhaps TRBD1 (6 bases). Germline loops: CDR1 SGHRS, CDR2 YFSETQ. The V end lost 4 bases, the J end lost 7 bases, and 20 bases lay between the germline ends. This CDR3 is 16 amino acids long. As DNA, the CDR3 is TGCGCCAGCAGCATCGACGCGGGGCTGACAGGTGAAAAACTGTTTTTT. Translated, it gives CASSIDAGLTGEKLFF. The variable domain in full, with the rest retrieved from reference TRBV5-1 and TRBJ1-4, is KAGVTQTPRYLIKTRGQQVTLSCSPISGHRSVSWYQQTPGQGLQFLFEYFSETQRNKGNFPGRFSGRQFSNSRSEMNVSTLELGDSALYLCASSIDAGLTGEKLFFGSGTQLSVL.

This clonotype was seen a few times. This rearrangement joins TRBV19 to TRBJ2-4, with D perhaps TRBD1 (6 bases). This CDR3 is 14 amino acids long. With 4 bases removed from V and 6 bases from J, the gap between germline ends came to 13 bases. Germline-derived CDR1 and CDR2 are LNHDA and SQIVND (reference sequence). Here the CDR3 reads CASSTYRAGNIQYF. CDR3 sequence (DNA): TGTGCCAGTAGTACATACAGGGCTGGAAACATTCAGTACTTC.

The V and J genes are TRBV20-1 and TRBJ2-1; perhaps TRBD2 as D (6 bases). CDR3 length equals 15 residues. CDR1 is DFQATT, CDR2 SNEGSKA, per germline (reference sequence). V dropped 5 bases and J dropped 5 bases, with 19 bases sitting between them. DNA for the CDR3: TGCAGTGCTGGGGTGGGAGGTTTGGATCACAATGAGCAGTTCTTC. Encoded protein: CSAGVGGLDHNEQFF.

V and J are TRBV6-1 and TRBJ2-7; D might be TRBD2 (5 bases). CDR1 MNHNS and CDR2 SASEGT come from the germline V gene. The CDR3 extends over 14 amino acids. The germline V and J ends were trimmed by 7 bases and 2 bases, with 15 bases remaining between them. The CDR3 nucleotides read TGTGCCAGCAATAAACCCGGGAAAACCTACGAGCAGTACGTC. This codes for CASNKPGKTYEQYV.

This clonotype was counted ten times or more. V is TRBV4-1 and J is TRBJ1-2, with D possibly matching TRBD1 (5 bases). The CDR3 runs to 16 residues. Germline lookup yields CDR1 MGHRA and CDR2 YSYEKL. V shed 1 base and J shed 8 bases, with 20 bases lying between them. Here the CDR3 reads CASSQAGSALYAGYTF. CDR3 sequence (DNA): TGCGCCAGCAGCCAAGCAGGGAGTGCTCTATATGCCGGCTACACCTTC.

This clonotype occurred a few times. J is TRBJ1-5 and V is TRBV6-1; TRBD1 matches at 7 bases. Per the germline V gene, CDR1 is MNHNS and CDR2 is SASEGT. V shed 3 bases and J 4 bases; nucleotides not matched to a gene: 3. This CDR3 is built from 14 residues. CDR3 amino acids: CASSDGQENQPQHF. In DNA form, the CDR3 reads TGTGCCAGCAGTGACGGACAGGAGAATCAGCCCCAGCATTTT.

This clonotype was seen a few times. DNA of the CDR3: TGTGCCAGCAGCCCTCTCGGGGGAACTGGAAACACCATATATTTT. Protein: CASSPLGGTGNTIYF. The V gene is TRBV3-1, the J gene TRBJ1-3; maybe TRBD1 (5 bases). V lost 4 bases and J lost 2, with 12 bases in between. CDR1 LGHDT and CDR2 YNNKEL come from the germline V gene (reference sequence). This CDR3 has 15 residues.

This clonotype turned up a few times. This chain links TRBV7-9 with TRBJ1-2, with a weak D call TRBD1 (6 bases). Trimming took off 5 bases at V and 8 bases at J, with 12 bases between the two ends. CDR1 is SEHNR and CDR2 is FQNEAQ in the germline V gene (reference sequence). The CDR3 loop spans 12 amino acids. This CDR3 is CASSEQGWGYTF. CDR3 DNA: TGTGCCAGCAGCGAACAGGGTTGGGGCTACACCTTC.

The genes are TRBV6-5 and TRBJ2-3; D possibly corresponds to TRBD2 (7 bases). Trimming shortened V by 0 bases and J by 3 bases, and 13 bases separated the two germline ends. Germline V gives CDR1 MNHEY, CDR2 SVGAGI. The CDR3 extends over 16 amino acids. The CDR3 region is CASSYSKGGGTDTQYF. As DNA, the CDR3 is TGTGCCAGCAGTTACTCGAAGGGGGGAGGGACAGATACGCAGTATTTT.

The rearrangement links TRBV29-1 to TRBJ2-7; TRBD2 matches 13 bases. The junction had 11 bases not matched to a gene; V was cut back by 4 bases and J by 2 bases. The CDR3 totals 17 residues. Per the germline V gene, CDR1 is SQVTM and CDR2 is ANQGSEA. The CDR3 here is CSVGAGRLAGGTYEQYF. CDR3 in DNA: TGCAGCGTTGGGGCGGGCCGACTAGCGGGAGGCACCTACGAGCAGTACTTC.

The rearrangement links TRBV5-4 to TRBJ2-1, with 14 bases fitting TRBD2. Losses at the gene ends were 4 bases for V and 6 bases for J; bases not matched to a gene: 9. This CDR3 comprises 17 residues. From germline, CDR1 is SGHNT and CDR2 YYREEE (reference sequence). In DNA form, the CDR3 reads TGTGCCAGCAGCCTGGGGACTAGCGGGGGTAAACCCAATGAGCAGTTCTTC. Translated: CASSLGTSGGKPNEQFF.

This clonotype appeared a few times. DNA of the CDR3: TGTGCCAGCAGTTACCCCGAGGGTAACACTGAAGCTTTCTTT. Protein product: CASSYPEGNTEAFF. The gene calls are TRBV6-5 and TRBJ1-1, with D unresolved. Trimming shortened V by 2 bases and J by 2 bases, and 9 bases separated the two germline ends. The CDR3 is 14 residues long. CDR1 and CDR2 (germline): MNHEY, SVGAGI.

The chain carries TRBV20-1 and TRBJ2-5; 9 nucleotides agree with TRBD2. With 5 bases clipped from V and 5 bases from J, the junction kept 9 bases outside the gene matches. Germline loops: CDR1 DFQATT, CDR2 SNEGSKA (reference sequence). This CDR3 has 14 amino acids. The CDR3, as DNA: TGCAGTGCTGAGTTGGCTAGCGGGAAGGAGACCCAGTACTTC. Protein: CSAELASGKETQYF.

V is TRBV7-7 and J is TRBJ2-5, with TRBD1 matching over 8 bases. CDR3 size: 13 residues. Trimming at V came to 9 bases and at J to 2 bases, leaving 5 bases not matched to a gene. Germline CDR1 reads SSHAT; CDR2 reads FNYEAQ (reference sequence). Here the CDR3 reads CASGQGSQETQYF. The CDR3 nucleotides are TGTGCCAGTGGACAGGGTTCACAAGAGACCCAGTACTTC.

This clonotype occurred a few times. This rearrangement joins TRBV5-6 to TRBJ2-5, with D perhaps matching TRBD2 (5 bases). V lost 0 bases, J lost 2 bases, and 11 bases lay in between. The CDR3 is made up of 15 amino acids. Per germline, CDR1 SGHDT and CDR2 YYEEEE. CDR3 nucleotide sequence: TGTGCCAGCAGCTTGGCGGACTTGAAACAAGAGACCCAGTACTTC. Protein sequence: CASSLADLKQETQYF.

This clonotype has at least ten counts. The CDR3 bases are TGTGCCAGCAGTGGGACGGGATCCGGAAACACCATATATTTT. This sequence encodes CASSGTGSGNTIYF. The V call is TRBV12-3 or TRBV12-4, the J call TRBJ1-3; TRBD1 might be the D (5 bases). V lost 5 bases to trimming and J lost 4 bases, with 12 bases between them. This CDR3 contains 14 residues.

This clonotype was detected many times. V usage is TRBV6-1 and J usage is TRBJ2-1; TRBD2 matches 12 bases. The CDR3 extends over 19 amino acids. The germline gives CDR1 MNHNS, CDR2 SASEGT. The junction had 15 bases not matched to a gene; V was cut back by 6 bases and J by 3 bases. In DNA, the CDR3 is TGTGCCAGCAGCCAAAGGGGATCGAGGACTAGCGGGAACTACAATGAGCAGTTCTTC. It codes for CASSQRGSRTSGNYNEQFF.

This clonotype was observed many times. The J gene is TRBJ2-5, the V gene TRBV3-1, with 8 bases fitting TRBD2. The CDR3 covers 15 residues. Germline CDR1 is LGHDT and CDR2 is YNNKEL (reference sequence). Trimming removed 4 bases from V and 6 bases from J; junction bases left unmatched: 10. The CDR3 sequence: CASSPEEREIKTQYF. As DNA, the CDR3 is TGTGCCAGCAGCCCGGAGGAGCGGGAGATAAAGACCCAGTACTTC.

The chain is built from TRBV20-1 and TRBJ2-1, with TRBD2 matching 7 bases. Germline loops: CDR1 DFQATT, CDR2 SNEGSKA (reference sequence). The junction had 12 bases not matched to a gene; V was cut back by 6 bases and J by 4 bases. This CDR3 spans 15 amino acids. CDR3 sequence (DNA): TGCAGTGCCCTGGGGGTGGGGGGGTTATACAATGAGCAGTTCTTC. Translating gives CSALGVGGLYNEQFF.